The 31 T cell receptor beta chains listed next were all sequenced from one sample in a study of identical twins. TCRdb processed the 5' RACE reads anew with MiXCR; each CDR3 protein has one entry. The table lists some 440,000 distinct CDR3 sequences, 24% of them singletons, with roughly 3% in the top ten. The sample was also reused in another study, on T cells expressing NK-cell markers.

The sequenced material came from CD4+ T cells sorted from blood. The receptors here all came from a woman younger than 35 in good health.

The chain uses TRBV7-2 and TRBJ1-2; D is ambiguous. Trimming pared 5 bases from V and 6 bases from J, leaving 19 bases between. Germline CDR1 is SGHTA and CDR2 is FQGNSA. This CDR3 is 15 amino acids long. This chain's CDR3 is CASSATFVGRDGYTF. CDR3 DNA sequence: TGTGCCAGCAGCGCAACGTTTGTAGGGAGAGATGGCTACACCTTC.

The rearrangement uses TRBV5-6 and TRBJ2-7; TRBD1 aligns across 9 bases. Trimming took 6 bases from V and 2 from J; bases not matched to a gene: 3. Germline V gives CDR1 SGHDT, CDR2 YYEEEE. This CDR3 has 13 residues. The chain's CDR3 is CASNRDRAYEQYF. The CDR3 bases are TGTGCCAGCAACCGGGACAGGGCCTACGAGCAGTACTTC.

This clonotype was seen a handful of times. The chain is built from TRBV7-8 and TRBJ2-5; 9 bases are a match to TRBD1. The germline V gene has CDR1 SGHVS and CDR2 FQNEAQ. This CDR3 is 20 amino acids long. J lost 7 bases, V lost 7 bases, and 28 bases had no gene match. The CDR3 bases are TGTGCCAGCACCAAAAGGGGACAGGGAAACTTGGGGACCCCACGGGGGACCCAGTACTTC. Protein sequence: CASTKRGQGNLGTPRGTQYF.

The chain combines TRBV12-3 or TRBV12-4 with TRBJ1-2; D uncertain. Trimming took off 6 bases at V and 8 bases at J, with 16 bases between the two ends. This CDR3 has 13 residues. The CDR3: CASSRTASGGYTF. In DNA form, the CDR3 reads TGTGCCAGCAGCCGGACCGCCTCGGGGGGCTACACCTTC.

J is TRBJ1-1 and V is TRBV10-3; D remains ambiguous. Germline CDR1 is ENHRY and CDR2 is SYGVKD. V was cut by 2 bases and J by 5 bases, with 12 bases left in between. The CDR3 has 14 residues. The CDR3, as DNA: TGTGCCATCAGTGAGGGGGATATGATGACTGAAGCTTTCTTT. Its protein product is CAISEGDMMTEAFF.

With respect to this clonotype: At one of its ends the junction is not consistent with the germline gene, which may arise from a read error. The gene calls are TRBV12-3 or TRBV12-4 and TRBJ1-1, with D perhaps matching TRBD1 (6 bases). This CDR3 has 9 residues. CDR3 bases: TGTGCCAGCTTTTGGGGGGCTGTTTTT. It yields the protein CASFWGAVF.

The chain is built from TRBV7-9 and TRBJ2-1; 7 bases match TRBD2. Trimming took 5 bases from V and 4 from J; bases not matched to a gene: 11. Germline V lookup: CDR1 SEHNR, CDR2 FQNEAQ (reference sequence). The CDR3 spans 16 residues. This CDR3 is CASSRSQAGGYNEQFF. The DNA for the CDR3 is TGTGCCAGCAGCCGGTCCCAGGCCGGGGGGTACAATGAGCAGTTCTTC.

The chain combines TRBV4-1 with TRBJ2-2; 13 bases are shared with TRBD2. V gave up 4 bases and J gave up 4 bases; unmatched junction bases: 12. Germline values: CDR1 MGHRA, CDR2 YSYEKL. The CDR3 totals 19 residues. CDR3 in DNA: TGCGCCAGCAGCCTCCTCACCGGACTAGCGGGAGAGCGCACCGGGGAGCTGTTTTTT. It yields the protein CASSLLTGLAGERTGELFF.

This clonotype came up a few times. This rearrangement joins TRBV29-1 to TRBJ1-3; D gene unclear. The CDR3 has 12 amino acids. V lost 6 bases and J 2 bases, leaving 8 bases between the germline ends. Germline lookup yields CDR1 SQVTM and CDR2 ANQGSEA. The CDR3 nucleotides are TGCAGCGTCCCCCAACCTGGAAACACCATATATTTT. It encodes CSVPQPGNTIYF.

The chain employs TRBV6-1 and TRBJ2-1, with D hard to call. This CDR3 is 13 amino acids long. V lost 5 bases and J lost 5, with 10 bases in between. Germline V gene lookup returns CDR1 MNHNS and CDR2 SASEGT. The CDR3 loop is CASSRETNNEQFF. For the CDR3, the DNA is TGTGCCAGCAGTCGTGAGACGAACAATGAGCAGTTCTTC.

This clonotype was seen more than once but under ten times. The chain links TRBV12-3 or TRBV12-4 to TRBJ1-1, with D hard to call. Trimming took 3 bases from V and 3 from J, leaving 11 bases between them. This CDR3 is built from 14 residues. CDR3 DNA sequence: TGTGCCAGCAGTTTCTGGCAGGAAGACACTGAAGCTTTCTTT. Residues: CASSFWQEDTEAFF.

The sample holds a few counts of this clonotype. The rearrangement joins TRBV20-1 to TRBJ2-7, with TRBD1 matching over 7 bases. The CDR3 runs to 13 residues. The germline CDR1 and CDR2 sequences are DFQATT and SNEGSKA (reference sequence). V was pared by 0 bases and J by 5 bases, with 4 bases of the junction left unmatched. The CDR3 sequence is CSARDETGNEQYF. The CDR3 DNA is TGCAGTGCTAGAGATGAGACAGGGAACGAGCAGTACTTC.

For the CDR3, the DNA is TGTGCCAGCAGCTTAGGAAGAAAACTGTTTTTT. Amino acid sequence: CASSLGRKLFF. The chain has TRBV7-2 and TRBJ1-4, with no clear D. CDR1 SGHTA and CDR2 FQGNSA come from the germline V gene. V shed 1 base and J shed 10 bases, with 4 bases lying between them. This CDR3 spans 11 amino acids.

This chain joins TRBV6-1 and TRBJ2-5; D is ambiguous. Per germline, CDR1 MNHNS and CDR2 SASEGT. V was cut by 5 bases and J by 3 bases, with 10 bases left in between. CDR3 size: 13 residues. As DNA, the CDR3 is TGTGCCAGCAGTACACAGAGGAAAGAGACCCAGTACTTC. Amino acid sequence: CASSTQRKETQYF.

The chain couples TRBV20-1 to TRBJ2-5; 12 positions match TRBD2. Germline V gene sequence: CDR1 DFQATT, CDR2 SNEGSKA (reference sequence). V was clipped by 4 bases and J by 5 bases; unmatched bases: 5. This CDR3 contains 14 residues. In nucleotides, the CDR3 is TGCAGTGCTACCGGGACTAGCGGGTGGGAGACCCAGTACTTC. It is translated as CSATGTSGWETQYF.

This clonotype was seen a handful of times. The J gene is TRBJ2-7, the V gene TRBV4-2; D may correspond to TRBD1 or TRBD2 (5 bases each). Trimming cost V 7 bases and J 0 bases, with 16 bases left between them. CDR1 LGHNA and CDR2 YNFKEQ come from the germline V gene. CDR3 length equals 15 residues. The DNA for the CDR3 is TGTGCCAGCATGCCAGGTTCCGGGACCTCCTACGAGCAGTACTTC. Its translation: CASMPGSGTSYEQYF.

The CDR3 protein is CASSGPLADQETQYF. The CDR3 DNA reads as TGTGCCAGCAGTGGGCCTCTAGCGGACCAAGAGACCCAGTACTTC. This chain links TRBV2 with TRBJ2-5, with TRBD2 matching 7 bases. V lost 4 bases, J lost 0 bases, and 5 bases stayed unmatched. Germline CDR1 is SNHLY and CDR2 is FYNNEI. The CDR3 has 15 residues.

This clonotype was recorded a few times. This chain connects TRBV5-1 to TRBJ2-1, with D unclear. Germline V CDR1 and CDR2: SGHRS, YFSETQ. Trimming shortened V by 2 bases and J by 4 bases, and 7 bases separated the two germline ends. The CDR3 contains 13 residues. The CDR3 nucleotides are TGCGCCAGCAGCTTTGACCCGTACAATGAGCAGTTCTTC. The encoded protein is CASSFDPYNEQFF.

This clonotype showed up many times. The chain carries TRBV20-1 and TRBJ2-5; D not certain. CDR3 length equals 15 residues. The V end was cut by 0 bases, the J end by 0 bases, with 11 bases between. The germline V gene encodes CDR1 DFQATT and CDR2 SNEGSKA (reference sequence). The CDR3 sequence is CSARDGGVDQETQYF. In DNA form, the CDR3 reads TGCAGTGCTAGAGATGGTGGAGTAGACCAAGAGACCCAGTACTTC.

The CDR3 loop reads CASRKAGYEQYF. For the CDR3, the DNA is TGCGCCAGCAGAAAGGCGGGCTACGAGCAGTACTTC. The V gene is TRBV5-1, the J gene TRBJ2-7; TRBD2 might be the D (5 bases). CDR1 and CDR2 (germline): SGHRS, YFSETQ. V was shortened by 5 bases and J by 3 bases, with 9 bases between the two germline ends. The CDR3 spans 12 residues.

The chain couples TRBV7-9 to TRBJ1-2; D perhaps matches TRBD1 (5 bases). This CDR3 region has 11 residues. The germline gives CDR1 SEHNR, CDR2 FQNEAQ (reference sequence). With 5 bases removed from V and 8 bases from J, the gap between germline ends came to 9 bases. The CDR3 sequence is CASSKGTGYTF. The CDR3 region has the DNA TGTGCCAGCAGCAAGGGGACCGGCTACACCTTC.

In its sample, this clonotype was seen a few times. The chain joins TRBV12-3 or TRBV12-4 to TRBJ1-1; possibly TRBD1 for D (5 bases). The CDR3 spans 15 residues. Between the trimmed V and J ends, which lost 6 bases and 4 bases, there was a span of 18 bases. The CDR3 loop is CASRSPGPESTEAFF. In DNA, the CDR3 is TGTGCCAGCAGGTCTCCGGGACCTGAGTCCACTGAAGCTTTCTTT.

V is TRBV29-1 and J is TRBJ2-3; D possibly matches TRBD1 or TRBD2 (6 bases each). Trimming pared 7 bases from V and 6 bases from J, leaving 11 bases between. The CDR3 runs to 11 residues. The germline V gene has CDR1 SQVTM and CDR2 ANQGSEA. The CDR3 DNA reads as TGCAGCGCCGGAGGGGGGGATACGCAGTATTTT. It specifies CSAGGGDTQYF.

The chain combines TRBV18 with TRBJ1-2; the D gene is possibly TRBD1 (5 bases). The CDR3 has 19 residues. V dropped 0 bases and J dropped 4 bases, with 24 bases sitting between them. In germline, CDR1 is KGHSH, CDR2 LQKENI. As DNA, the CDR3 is TGTGCCAGCTCACCACCTTCCGGGACGCCTGGGAGGTGGCTCTATGGCTACACCTTC. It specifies CASSPPSGTPGRWLYGYTF.

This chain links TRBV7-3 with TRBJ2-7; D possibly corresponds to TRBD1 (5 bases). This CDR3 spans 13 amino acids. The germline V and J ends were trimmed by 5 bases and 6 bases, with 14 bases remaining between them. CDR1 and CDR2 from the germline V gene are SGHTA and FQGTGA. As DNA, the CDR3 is TGTGCCAGCAGCCCCCAACAGGAGACCGAGCAGTACTTC. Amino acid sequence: CASSPQQETEQYF.

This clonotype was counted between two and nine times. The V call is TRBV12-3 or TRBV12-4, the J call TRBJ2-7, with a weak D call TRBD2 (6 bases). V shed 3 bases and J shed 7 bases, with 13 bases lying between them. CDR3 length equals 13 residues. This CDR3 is CASSFGGEREQYF. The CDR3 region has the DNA TGTGCCAGCAGTTTCGGCGGGGAAAGAGAGCAGTACTTC.

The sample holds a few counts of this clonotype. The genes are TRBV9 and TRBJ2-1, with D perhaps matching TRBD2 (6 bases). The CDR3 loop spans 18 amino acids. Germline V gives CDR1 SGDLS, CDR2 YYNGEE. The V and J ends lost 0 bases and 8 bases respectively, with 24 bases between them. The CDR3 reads CASSVDGRGVSLTDEQFF. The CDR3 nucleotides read TGTGCCAGCAGCGTAGATGGGCGGGGCGTATCACTGACGGATGAGCAGTTCTTC.

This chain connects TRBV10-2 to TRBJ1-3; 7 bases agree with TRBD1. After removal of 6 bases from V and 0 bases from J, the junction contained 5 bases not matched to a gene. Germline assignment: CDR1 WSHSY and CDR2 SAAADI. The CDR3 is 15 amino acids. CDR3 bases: TGCGCCAGCAGGCAACAGGGGAGCTCTGGAAACACCATATATTTT. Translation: CASRQQGSSGNTIYF.

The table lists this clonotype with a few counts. The DNA for the CDR3 is TGCAGCGTTGAAGGGCTTTCGGACAGGGGAACAGAGACCCAGTACTTC. This encodes CSVEGLSDRGTETQYF. This chain links TRBV29-1 with TRBJ2-5, with 9 bases fitting TRBD1. V lost 1 base to trimming and J lost 4 bases; unmatched junction nucleotides: 10. Germline V gives CDR1 SQVTM, CDR2 ANQGSEA. This CDR3 spans 16 amino acids.

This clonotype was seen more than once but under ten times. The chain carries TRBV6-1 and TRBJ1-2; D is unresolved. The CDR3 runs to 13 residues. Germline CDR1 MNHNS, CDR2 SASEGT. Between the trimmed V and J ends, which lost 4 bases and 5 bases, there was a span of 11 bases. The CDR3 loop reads CASSGRVGYGYTF. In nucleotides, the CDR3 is TGTGCCAGCAGTGGTAGGGTCGGGTATGGCTACACCTTC.

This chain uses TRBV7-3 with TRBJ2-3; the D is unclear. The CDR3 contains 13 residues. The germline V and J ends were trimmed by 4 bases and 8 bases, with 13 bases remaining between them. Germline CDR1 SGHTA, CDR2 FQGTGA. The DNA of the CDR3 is TGTGCCAGCAGCTCAGAGGTCCGCGGTACGCAGTATTTT. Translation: CASSSEVRGTQYF. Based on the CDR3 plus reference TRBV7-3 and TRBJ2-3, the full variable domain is GAGVSQTPSNKVTEKGKYVELRCDPISGHTALYWYRQSLGQGPEFLIYFQGTGAADDSGLPNDRFFAVRPEGSVSTLKIQRTERGDSAVYLCASSSEVRGTQYFGPGTRLTVL.